This record concerns one T cell receptor beta chain sequence. This clonotype was seen more than once but under ten times. Its antigen is unknown. There are no base qualities to consult, and no much larger clone falls within one base. What the treatment or condition label conveys for this sample: in vitro stimulation with specific CMV peptide epitopes to enrich CMV-specific T cells. Instrument used: Illumina HiSeq 1500. TCRdb applied fastp at Q25 and MiXCR to the public reads, then kept only in-frame beta chains. Entries that share a CDR3 protein sequence are merged under the most common genes and DNA. Counted in this sample were about 830,000 distinct CDR3 sequences; approximately 30% of them appeared once. The ten largest clones add up to approximately 13% of the sample. The CDR3 spans 15 residues, from the cysteine through the phenylalanine. The DNA shown is the 45-base CDR3, in frame from base 1. The germline V end is reduced by 5 bases and the J end by 4 bases; junction bases left unmatched: 7.

This entry belongs to a study of T cell repertoires in cytomegalovirus infection (dated by TCRdb to the late 2010s). In the study overall: Alongside well-studied HLA-B-restricted epitopes, the peptide stimulations were aimed at recently identified HLA-C-restricted CMV epitopes, whose presentation resists viral immunomodulation. Because public TCR beta signatures pointed to carriage of CMV infection together with the matching HLA type, the HLA type of each donor mattered for the analysis. Summary of the overall study and its limitations: The ex vivo response was dominated by HLA-C-restricted CMV-specific TCR beta clonotypes, and the single most frequent clonotype in two of eight donors was supplied by these HLA-C-restricted clonotypes. In both this cohort and an independent cohort of over 350 donors, the cumulative frequency of public TCR beta family members distinguished carriers of CMV infection plus the relevant HLA type.

The rearranged segments are TRBV12-3 or TRBV12-4 and TRBJ2-2, and TRBD1 matches 7 of the central bases. The sample consisted of cultured CD8+ T cells from PBMCs, taken from culture after CMV antigen stimulation. The source of this sequence is a human donor in good health (CMV status not recorded). Some clones in this sample may be carry-over from other donors' samples. CDR3 loop: CASSPWDRLTGELFF. The base sequence is TGTGCCAGCAGTCCGTGGGACAGACTCACCGGGGAGCTGTTTTTT.